This entry concerns a single T cell receptor (beta chain). No antigen is known for it. Then a second PCR, running roughly 6 to 11 cycles, was carried out with a sample-barcoded 5' primer and a J-beta primer mix. One entry per CDR3 protein results from TCRdb running MiXCR on the 5' RACE reads. The table lists 500,000 to 600,000 distinct CDR3 sequences, 25% to 30% of them singletons. Per sample, a minimum of 6 million PBMCs were isolated. Total RNA was isolated from each sample in quantities of at least 5 micrograms. This sample was taken from a study of blood T cells in healthy people across ages. Study outcomes and limitations: Relative to aged donors, long-lived donors carried more naive CD4+ cells and displayed higher diversity. CMV status of donors was unknown, possibly confounding expanded clonotype changes.

The specimen was blood. This TCR was recovered from a woman between 70 and 85 years old in good health.

CDR3: CASSLSQLQETQYF. CDR3 nucleotides: TGTGCCAGCAGTTTATCGCAGCTCCAAGAGACCCAGTACTTC. The genes are TRBV28 and TRBJ2-5; D call uncertain. Trimming cost V 1 base and J 1 base, with 7 bases left between them. This CDR3 spans 14 amino acids. The germline CDR1 and CDR2 sequences are MDHEN and SYDVKM.